This T cell receptor (beta chain) was found in a study of cytomegalovirus exposure and HLA in healthy donors. General study findings and limits: Cytomegalovirus association was listed for around 170 TCR beta chains. Later analysis associated a missense DCLRE1C variant with TCR beta V- and J-gene trimming. For most TCR beta V segments, an earlier analysis put the productive rate at about 87% or about 30% of the time. Reportedly, TCR beta sequences accurately predicted HLA-A and HLA-B alleles in most subjects.

With 60 Vbeta and 13 Jbeta primers, the PCR was carried out. Assay used: immunoSEQ multiplex PCR; TCRdb lists only in-frame clones, some missing. The sample carries 200,000 to 250,000 clones, around 77% recorded once. Germline V lookup: CDR1 SGHNT, CDR2 YYREEE (reference sequence). V trimming: 4 bases; J trimming: 4 bases; junction bases outside the gene matches: 6. CDR3 length: 14 residues. Of note for this clone: Its antigen is not identified.

This receptor was taken from a young woman in good health and CMV-seronegative. The V gene is TRBV5-4, the J gene TRBJ1-2, with 8 bases fitting TRBD1. Source material: PBMCs. In DNA form, the CDR3 reads TGTGCCAGCAGCCCCCAAGACAGGGGCTATGGCTACACCTTC. Its protein is CASSPQDRGYGYTF.